This entry describes one T cell receptor beta chain. Sequenced by immunoSEQ multiplex PCR; TCRdb stores in-frame clones only, minus some. The table includes a few hundred thousand clones, 75% to 90% detected once. This record belongs to a study of blood T cell repertoires in COVID-19. Study background: From T cells, B-cell-depleted T cells, or PBMCs came the material, which was cDNA or gDNA.

Per germline, CDR1 LGHDT and CDR2 YNNKEL (reference sequence). This CDR3 has 14 residues. Trimming removed 3 bases from V and 4 bases from J, with 9 bases in between. This clonotype was obtained from a woman aged 25-40 years who had been exposed to COVID-19. The V call is TRBV3-1 (or the pseudogene TRBV3-2), the J call TRBJ2-2; maybe TRBD2 (6 bases). The material sequenced was PBMCs or T cells enriched from blood (not recorded which). Written as DNA, the CDR3 is TGTGCCAGCAGCCATCGGGAGAGCACCGGGGAGCTGTTTTTT. It yields the protein CASSHRESTGELFF.